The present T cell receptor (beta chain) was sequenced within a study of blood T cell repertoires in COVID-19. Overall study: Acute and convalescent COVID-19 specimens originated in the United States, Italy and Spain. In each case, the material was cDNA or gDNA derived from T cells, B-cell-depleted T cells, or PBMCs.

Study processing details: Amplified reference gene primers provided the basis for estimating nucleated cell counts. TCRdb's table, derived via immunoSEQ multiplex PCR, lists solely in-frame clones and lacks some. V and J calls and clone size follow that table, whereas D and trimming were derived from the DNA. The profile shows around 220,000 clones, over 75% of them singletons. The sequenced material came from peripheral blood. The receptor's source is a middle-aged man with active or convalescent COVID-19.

Here the CDR3 reads CASSFIAGGPNNEQFF. CDR3 DNA sequence: TGTGCCAGCAGCTTTATAGCGGGGGGCCCTAACAATGAGCAGTTCTTC. The chain carries TRBV5-4 and TRBJ2-1, with 10 nucleotides matching TRBD2. CDR3 length equals 16 residues. With V trimmed by 2 bases and J by 5 bases, 7 bases remained unmatched. Germline loops: CDR1 SGHNT, CDR2 YYREEE (reference sequence). The whole variable domain, filled in from reference TRBV5-4 and TRBJ2-1, reads ETGVTQSPTHLIKTRGQQVTLRCSSQSGHNTVSWYQQALGQGPQFIFQYYREEENGRGNFPPRFSGLQFPNYSSELNVNALELDDSALYLCASSFIAGGPNNEQFFGPGTRLTVL.